The 3 T cell receptor beta chains below were found in one sample sequenced in a study of CD8 T cells in ankylosing spondylitis. Findings of the study overall: For ankylosing spondylitis blood, a TCR beta motif of under 10 highly homologous variants appeared characteristic.

Their antigen targets remain unknown. TCRdb re-called the 5' RACE reads through MiXCR, storing one row per CDR3 protein. The table shows more than 300,000 distinct CDR3 sequences, with 8% occurring only once. Specimen: blood, either unsorted or a sorted T cell fraction (not recorded which). Source of these receptors: a male donor with ankylosing spondylitis.

This sequence joins TRBV19 and TRBJ2-2, with TRBD2 identical over 7 bases. The germline V gene has CDR1 LNHDA and CDR2 SQIVND (reference sequence). J was trimmed by 4 bases and V by 6 bases; bases with no gene match: 11. The CDR3 is made up of 16 amino acids. CDR3 nucleotide sequence: TGTGCCAGTAGACCCCGGGACTACCCGCCCACCGGGGAGCTGTTTTTT. Protein sequence: CASRPRDYPPTGELFF.

This clonotype was seen a handful of times. The V call is TRBV24-1, the J call TRBJ1-4; D is possibly TRBD1 (6 bases). This CDR3 region has 16 residues. Looked up from germline, CDR1 is KGHDR and CDR2 is SFDVKD. The ends were cut back, 4 bases at V and 4 bases at J, with 15 bases in the middle. This CDR3 reads CATSDRKDRLNEKLFF. Written as DNA, the CDR3 is TGTGCCACCAGTGACCGTAAGGACAGACTTAATGAAAAACTGTTTTTT.

There are a few counts of this clonotype. The chain has TRBV5-1 and TRBJ2-1; no firm D call. The CDR3 totals 14 residues. Germline lookup yields CDR1 SGHRS and CDR2 YFSETQ. V shed 2 bases and J shed 4 bases, with 10 bases lying between them. The CDR3 bases are TGCGCCAGCAGCTTATTAGGAACATACAATGAGCAGTTCTTC. Translated: CASSLLGTYNEQFF.